The 21 T cell receptor beta chains in this list originate from one sample, sequenced in a study of cytomegalovirus exposure and HLA in healthy donors. This PCR relied on a set of 60 Vbeta primers and 13 Jbeta primers. Assay: immunoSEQ multiplex PCR; the TCRdb copy retains only in-frame clones and omits some. The sample gives tens of thousands of clones, about 88% of which show up once; about 2% is in the top ten. The source material was PBMCs. The source of these receptors is a man aged 18-30 years in good health and CMV-seronegative.

This chain uses TRBV5-1 with TRBJ2-1; D gene unclear. V gave up 5 bases and J gave up 0 bases, with 9 bases separating them. From germline, CDR1 is SGHRS and CDR2 YFSETQ. This CDR3 spans 14 amino acids. The CDR3 spells CASRLDSSYNEQFF. In DNA, the CDR3 is TGCGCCAGCAGACTCGATAGCTCCTACAATGAGCAGTTCTTC.

The rearrangement joins TRBV7-9 to TRBJ2-5; 12 nucleotides line up with TRBD2. The CDR3 is 18 amino acids. Unmatched junction bases numbered 13, after V lost 7 bases and J lost 1 base. The V gene's germline CDR1 is SEHNR and CDR2 FQNEAQ (reference sequence). CDR3 amino acids: CASTRTSGTRLGQETQYF. CDR3 coding DNA: TGTGCCAGCACTCGGACTAGCGGGACGAGGTTGGGCCAAGAGACCCAGTACTTC.

The chain employs TRBV19 and TRBJ1-1, with 7 bases fitting TRBD1. The length of the CDR3 is 14 residues. The J segment lost 1 base and the V segment lost 5 bases, leaving 4 bases of the junction unmatched. The germline CDR1 and CDR2 sequences are LNHDA and SQIVND (reference sequence). The CDR3 protein is CASSDRQGNTEAFF. As DNA, the CDR3 is TGTGCCAGTAGTGACCGACAGGGGAACACTGAAGCTTTCTTT. The complete variable domain, with remaining parts taken from reference TRBV19 and TRBJ1-1, reads DGGITQSPKYLFRKEGQNVTLSCEQNLNHDAMYWYRQDPGQGLRLIYYSQIVNDFQKGDIAEGYSVSREKKESFPLTVTSAQKNPTAFYLCASSDRQGNTEAFFGQGTRLTVV.

The genes are TRBV7-3 and TRBJ2-7; TRBD2 agrees at 9 bases. From germline, CDR1 is SGHTA and CDR2 FQGTGA. With V trimmed by 5 bases and J by 1 base, 6 bases remained unmatched. This CDR3 contains 15 residues. The CDR3 sequence: CASSPIAGESYEQYF. The CDR3 coding sequence is TGTGCCAGCAGCCCCATAGCGGGAGAGTCCTACGAGCAGTACTTC.

The V call is TRBV30, the J call TRBJ1-1; D is unclear. Germline loops: CDR1 GTSNPN, CDR2 SVGIG (reference sequence). The CDR3 has 13 residues. Trimming took off 8 bases at V and 1 base at J, with 14 bases between the two ends. The CDR3 region is CAHQMGGNTEAFF. CDR3 sequence (DNA): TGTGCCCATCAAATGGGAGGGAACACTGAAGCTTTCTTT.

The V gene is TRBV18, the J gene TRBJ1-4; D is unclear. CDR1 and CDR2 (germline): KGHSH, LQKENI. V lost 3 bases and J lost 0, with 14 bases in between. The CDR3 has 17 amino acids. CDR3 coding DNA: TGTGCCAGCTCACCCCGGCTTACAGATGCAACTAATGAAAAACTGTTTTTT. This gives the protein CASSPRLTDATNEKLFF.

This clone was observed a few times. The chain couples TRBV19 to TRBJ2-3; D not resolved. This CDR3 spans 14 amino acids. V lost 6 bases, J lost 8 bases, and 18 bases lay in between. The germline V gene encodes CDR1 LNHDA and CDR2 SQIVND (reference sequence). The DNA of the CDR3 is TGTGCCAGTAGATCCCTGGCCGATGGTGGTACGCAGTATTTT. As protein: CASRSLADGGTQYF. Looking up the rest from reference TRBV19 and TRBJ2-3 gives the full variable domain: DGGITQSPKYLFRKEGQNVTLSCEQNLNHDAMYWYRQDPGQGLRLIYYSQIVNDFQKGDIAEGYSVSREKKESFPLTVTSAQKNPTAFYLCASRSLADGGTQYFGPGTRLTVL.

The chain recombines TRBV4-1 with TRBJ2-7, with 9 bases lining up with TRBD1. This CDR3 is built from 14 residues. V was clipped by 1 base and J by 4 bases; unmatched bases: 2. From germline, CDR1 is MGHRA and CDR2 YSYEKL. CDR3 DNA sequence: TGCGCCAGCAGCCAAGGGGGACAGGGTTACGAGCAGTACTTC. Its translation is CASSQGGQGYEQYF.

As DNA, the CDR3 is TGTGCCAGCAGTGCTGACAGTACCGGGGAGCTGTTTTTT. Protein sequence: CASSADSTGELFF. The rearrangement joins TRBV2 to TRBJ2-2; a possible D gene is TRBD1 (5 bases). The germline CDR1 and CDR2 sequences are SNHLY and FYNNEI. V lost 4 bases, J lost 5 bases, and 8 bases lay in between. The length of the CDR3 is 13 residues.

This clone appeared a single time. This rearrangement joins TRBV2 to TRBJ2-7; 10 bases agree with TRBD1. With V trimmed by 4 bases and J by 0 bases, 15 bases remained unmatched. The CDR3 consists of 19 residues. Per the germline V gene, CDR1 is SNHLY and CDR2 is FYNNEI. CDR3 residues: CASSGRTGGSVGSSYEQYF. The DNA for the CDR3 is TGTGCCAGCAGTGGAAGGACAGGGGGGTCCGTTGGAAGCTCCTACGAGCAGTACTTC.

This rearrangement joins TRBV4-3 to TRBJ2-1, with no clear D. Germline values: CDR1 LGHNA, CDR2 YSLEER. The CDR3 totals 16 residues. Trimming shortened V by 0 bases and J by 2 bases, and 11 bases separated the two germline ends. The CDR3 DNA follows: TGCGCCAGCAGCCAAGATCAACAGAACGCCTACAATGAGCAGTTCTTC. It is translated as CASSQDQQNAYNEQFF.

The V call is TRBV5-1, the J call TRBJ2-3, with 13 positions matching TRBD2. CDR1 and CDR2 from the germline V gene are SGHRS and YFSETQ. The CDR3 sequence is 18 residues long. V dropped 4 bases and J dropped 0; count of bases not matched to a gene: 8. CDR3 residues: CASSTTGLAGISTDTQYF. For the CDR3, the DNA is TGCGCCAGCAGCACAACGGGACTAGCGGGGATAAGCACAGATACGCAGTATTTT.

The V gene is TRBV7-8, the J gene TRBJ1-1; 8 bases are shared with TRBD1. Looked up from germline, CDR1 is SGHVS and CDR2 is FQNEAQ. J gave up 4 bases and V 5 bases, and 9 bases lay outside the gene matches. This CDR3 spans 15 amino acids. The CDR3 DNA reads as TGTGCCAGCAGCGGCAGACAGGGGCGCACCACTGAAGCTTTCTTT. This translates into CASSGRQGRTTEAFF.

The V call is TRBV9, the J call TRBJ2-7, with 10 bases lining up with TRBD2. V trimming: 1 base; J trimming: 6 bases; junction bases outside the gene matches: 4. CDR1 and CDR2 (germline): SGDLS, YYNGEE. The length of the CDR3 is 14 residues. CDR3 in DNA: TGTGCCAGCAGCGTATCAGCGGGAGGGCTCGAGCAGTACTTC. The encoded protein is CASSVSAGGLEQYF. The whole variable domain, remainder taken from reference TRBV9 and TRBJ2-7, is DSGVTQTPKHLITATGQRVTLRCSPRSGDLSVYWYQQSLDQGLQFLIQYYNGEERAKGNILERFSAQQFPDLHSELNLSSLELGDSALYFCASSVSAGGLEQYFGPGTRLTVT.

This chain links TRBV6-1 with TRBJ1-1, with 7 bases aligning to TRBD1. The length of the CDR3 is 15 residues. V trimming: 5 bases; J trimming: 1 base; junction bases outside the gene matches: 7. CDR1 is MNHNS and CDR2 is SASEGT in the germline V gene. CDR3 protein: CASSLRTGRNTEAFF. DNA of the CDR3: TGTGCCAGCAGTCTGCGGACAGGCAGGAACACTGAAGCTTTCTTT.

The chain uses TRBV6-1 and TRBJ2-1; 8 bases fit TRBD2. The CDR3 spans 15 residues. Germline assignment: CDR1 MNHNS and CDR2 SASEGT. V shed 7 bases and J 2 bases; nucleotides not matched to a gene: 7. The CDR3 DNA follows: TGTGCCAGCAAGTTGACTAGCGCCGCCTACAATGAGCAGTTCTTC. This gives the protein CASKLTSAAYNEQFF.

The chain links TRBV5-1 to TRBJ1-2; D may be TRBD1 (5 bases). The CDR3 runs to 13 residues. V was pared by 4 bases and J by 8 bases, with 15 bases between. Germline V gene data show CDR1 as SGHRS and CDR2 as YFSETQ. This CDR3 reads CASSIGRVGGYTF. The CDR3 DNA reads as TGCGCCAGCAGCATAGGCAGGGTCGGCGGCTACACCTTC.

V and J are TRBV21-1 and TRBJ2-7; no DNA check was done on the table's D call, TRBD2. TRBV21-1 is a pseudogene segment. This CDR3 has 12 amino acids. CDR3 sequence: CASSKELYEQYF. CDR3 sequence (DNA): TGTGCCAGCAGCAAAGAGCTTTACGAGCAGTACTTC.

This clone was found a few times. The gene calls are TRBV7-9 and TRBJ1-2; 9 nucleotides line up with TRBD1. The CDR3 extends over 16 amino acids. J lost 7 bases, V lost 5 bases, and 14 bases had no gene match. Germline lookup yields CDR1 SEHNR and CDR2 FQNEAQ (reference sequence). CDR3 sequence reads: CASSASYRDRAFGYTF. The CDR3 bases are TGTGCCAGCAGCGCCTCTTACCGGGACAGGGCCTTTGGCTACACCTTC.

This clone was seen more than once but under ten times. The rearrangement uses TRBV25-1 and TRBJ2-3; D gene ambiguous. Between the trimmed V and J ends, which lost 3 bases and 0 bases, there was a span of 10 bases. Germline V gene data show CDR1 as MGHDK and CDR2 as SYGVNS. The length of the CDR3 is 15 residues. CDR3 loop: CASSDPVSSTDTQYF. The CDR3, as DNA: TGTGCCAGCAGTGATCCCGTTTCTAGCACAGATACGCAGTATTTT.

This chain links TRBV28 with TRBJ2-1, with D maybe TRBD2 (5 bases). The CDR3 contains 15 residues. Per the germline V gene, CDR1 is MDHEN and CDR2 is SYDVKM. The ends were cut back, 1 base at V and 3 bases at J, with 10 bases in the middle. The CDR3 sequence: CASSLLGRVYNEQFF. CDR3 bases: TGTGCCAGCAGTTTATTAGGGCGGGTCTACAATGAGCAGTTCTTC.